These T cell receptor beta chains were read from a single sample in a study of control samples from healthy donors and cancer patients. Clones were sequenced by immunoSEQ multiplex PCR, and TCRdb holds only the in-frame ones, with some missing. The sample includes about 160,000 clones, approximately 93% of them seen just once. Material: blood. Receptors were obtained from a woman aged 40 to 50 in good health. CDR3s include the opening cysteine and the closing phenylalanine or tryptophan. A D gene is named only where the DNA matches it firmly. The listing skips clone size in some rows; elsewhere it reads once, few, many or a size class.

j_call: TRBJ1-2
clone_size: once
d_call: -
v_call: TRBV7-9
cdr3_nt: TGTGCCAGCAGCCAATCGCGGGGGCTGCACTATGGCTACACCTTC
cdr3_aa: CASSQSRGLHYGYTF

j_call: TRBJ2-6
clone_size: -
d_call: -
v_call: TRBV5-1
cdr3_nt: TGCGCCAGCAGCTTAGGAGGGTTCGGGGCCAACGTCCTGACTTTC
cdr3_aa: CASSLGGFGANVLTF

j_call: TRBJ1-2
clone_size: -
d_call: -
v_call: TRBV6-5
cdr3_nt: TGTGCCAGCAGTTACTCCAGGGCTGAAAACGGCTACACCTTC
cdr3_aa: CASSYSRAENGYTF

j_call: TRBJ2-5
clone_size: -
d_call: TRBD1
v_call: TRBV7-9
cdr3_nt: TGTGCCAGCAGCCCCCGACAGGGGCAAGAGACCCAGTACTTC
cdr3_aa: CASSPRQGQETQYF

j_call: TRBJ2-7
clone_size: -
d_call: TRBD2
v_call: TRBV9
cdr3_nt: TGTGCCAGCAGCCCCTTTGGAGCGGGAGGGCCGGGCGAGCAGTACTTC
cdr3_aa: CASSPFGAGGPGEQYF

j_call: TRBJ1-2
clone_size: -
d_call: -
v_call: TRBV9
cdr3_nt: TGTGCCAGCAGCGGGGGGCAGGGTTATGGCTACACCTTC
cdr3_aa: CASSGGQGYGYTF

j_call: TRBJ1-6
clone_size: -
d_call: -
v_call: TRBV7-2
cdr3_nt: TGTGCCAGCAGCTTAAATGCAGGGGACAATTCACCCCTCCACTTT
cdr3_aa: CASSLNAGDNSPLHF

j_call: TRBJ1-3
clone_size: -
d_call: TRBD1
v_call: TRBV5-4
cdr3_nt: TGTGCCAGCAGCCTACGGACAGGGCCTTCCTCTGGAAACACCATATATTTT
cdr3_aa: CASSLRTGPSSGNTIYF

j_call: TRBJ2-7
clone_size: -
d_call: TRBD2
v_call: TRBV18
cdr3_nt: TGTGCCAGCTCACCGGGAAACGGCGGGGGGGCCGGGGAGCAGTACTTC
cdr3_aa: CASSPGNGGGAGEQYF

j_call: TRBJ1-5
clone_size: -
d_call: -
v_call: TRBV6-2/TRBV6-3
cdr3_nt: TGTGCCAGCAGTTGGACCCCTAGCAATCAGCCCCAGCATTTT
cdr3_aa: CASSWTPSNQPQHF